Presented here are 30 T cell receptor beta chains from one specimen sequenced in a study of cytomegalovirus exposure and HLA in healthy donors. The PCR used 60 Vbeta and 13 Jbeta primers. Generated by immunoSEQ multiplex PCR, the TCRdb table keeps only in-frame clones and is missing some. The table has some 150,000 clones, 65% to 75% seen once; the top ten hold 2.1%. Specimen: PBMCs. These receptors were collected from a man under 40 in good health and CMV-seronegative.

J is TRBJ2-3 and V is TRBV7-9; 10 nucleotides align to TRBD2. The junction had 12 bases not matched to a gene; V was cut back by 6 bases and J by 0 bases. CDR3 length: 18 residues. Germline CDR1 SEHNR, CDR2 FQNEAQ (reference sequence). The CDR3 nucleotides are TGTGCCAGCAGTCTCCCCATACTAGCGGGGAGTAGCACAGATACGCAGTATTTT. Protein product: CASSLPILAGSSTDTQYF.

This sequence joins TRBV18 and TRBJ1-1; no firm D call. The V gene lost 3 bases and the J gene lost 3 bases, with 11 bases spanning the gap. CDR3 length equals 14 residues. Per the germline V gene, CDR1 is KGHSH and CDR2 is LQKENI. CDR3 nucleotide sequence: TGTGCCAGCTCACCTTACAGCGGGGACACTGAAGCTTTCTTT. Translating gives CASSPYSGDTEAFF.

CDR3 loop: CASSVDLSYEQYF. CDR3 DNA sequence: TGTGCCAGCAGCGTAGACCTATCCTACGAGCAGTACTTC. The V gene is TRBV9, the J gene TRBJ2-7, with unresolved D. The V end lost 0 bases, the J end lost 1 base, and 5 bases lay between the germline ends. This CDR3 has 13 amino acids. Germline V CDR1 and CDR2: SGDLS, YYNGEE. The full variable domain, completed using reference TRBV9 and TRBJ2-7, is DSGVTQTPKHLITATGQRVTLRCSPRSGDLSVYWYQQSLDQGLQFLIQYYNGEERAKGNILERFSAQQFPDLHSELNLSSLELGDSALYFCASSVDLSYEQYFGPGTRLTVT.

This clone appeared once. The junction differs from germline at one of its ends, possibly a read error. The chain links TRBV29-1 to TRBJ1-2, with 7 nucleotides matching TRBD1. The germline V gene has CDR1 SQVTM and CDR2 ANQGSEA. CDR3 length: 14 residues. The CDR3 here is CSVGQGVKGIGYPF. The CDR3 DNA is TGCAGCGTTGGACAGGGCGTAAAAGGAATTGGCTACCCCTTC.

Only a few counts were recorded for this clone. V usage is TRBV11-3 and J usage is TRBJ2-7, with 9 bases aligning to TRBD1. The CDR3 has 14 amino acids. Per the germline V gene, CDR1 is SGHNT and CDR2 is YENEEA. V lost 5 bases and J lost 5; bases outside the gene matches: 7. DNA for the CDR3: TGTGCCAGCAGCACGGGACAGGGTTCTAACGAGCAGTACTTC. Its protein product is CASSTGQGSNEQYF.

This clone was detected a few times. This rearrangement joins TRBV6-1 to TRBJ2-7, with 7 bases matching TRBD1. The CDR3 totals 16 residues. Germline trimming cut 2 bases from V and 1 base from J; bases unmatched to any gene: 8. CDR1 MNHNS and CDR2 SASEGT come from the germline V gene. DNA of the CDR3: TGTGCCAGCAGTGAACGCTCGGACAGGTTTTCCTACGAGCAGTACTTC. Protein: CASSERSDRFSYEQYF.

The chain links TRBV28 to TRBJ1-6, with 8 bases fitting TRBD1. The ends lost 7 bases at V and 9 bases at J; junction bases unmatched: 11. Germline CDR1 reads MDHEN; CDR2 reads SYDVKM. This CDR3 region has 15 residues. Here the CDR3 reads CASNPTQGAASPLHF. CDR3 sequence (DNA): TGTGCCAGCAACCCTACCCAGGGGGCGGCTTCACCCCTCCACTTT.

The gene calls are TRBV10-2 and TRBJ2-5, with TRBD1 matching 8 bases. The germline V gene has CDR1 WSHSY and CDR2 SAAADI. Losses at the gene ends were 6 bases for V and 5 bases for J; bases not matched to a gene: 11. The CDR3 spans 15 residues. The CDR3 DNA reads as TGCGCCAGCAGGACATCGGACAGGGTGGGGGAGACCCAGTACTTC. This gives the protein CASRTSDRVGETQYF.

The J gene is TRBJ2-6, the V gene TRBV7-6, with 7 bases that match TRBD2. The CDR3 is 14 residues long. The V and J ends lost 8 bases and 3 bases, in that order; junction bases with no gene match: 4. Germline CDR1 and CDR2: SGHVS and FNYEAQ. DNA of the CDR3: TGTGCCAGCTCCTGGGGGGGTGGGGCCAACGTCCTGACTTTC. The encoded protein is CASSWGGGANVLTF.

The chain uses TRBV4-1 and TRBJ2-2, with 8 nucleotides matching TRBD2. CDR1 is MGHRA, CDR2 YSYEKL, per germline. The length of the CDR3 is 13 residues. DNA for the CDR3: TGCGCTAGCGGGGCATCGAACACCGGGGAGCTGTTTTTT. Its translation: CASGASNTGELFF.

A word on this clone: This CDR3 is also generated by other DNA sequences in the sample. The gene calls are TRBV6-5 and TRBJ1-2, with D tentatively TRBD1 (5 bases). Trimming removed 6 bases from V and 7 bases from J, with 12 bases in between. The germline gives CDR1 MNHEY, CDR2 SVGAGI. The CDR3 consists of 12 residues. Here the CDR3 DNA reads TGTGCCAGCAGGAACTGGGGCGGTGGCTACACCTTC. Residues: CASRNWGGGYTF.

This clone was observed once. Here the CDR3 DNA reads TGTGCCTGGAGTGTCGGACAGGATGTCGGCTACACCTTC. Encoded protein: CAWSVGQDVGYTF. The chain combines TRBV30 with TRBJ1-2, with 7 bases that match TRBD1. J gave up 8 bases and V 0 bases, and 6 bases lay outside the gene matches. The germline gives CDR1 GTSNPN, CDR2 SVGIG (reference sequence). The CDR3 is made up of 13 amino acids.

The chain has TRBV27 and TRBJ1-5; D not resolved. The CDR3 runs to 13 residues. Trimming removed 3 bases at V and 4 bases at J, with 7 bases between. Per the germline V gene, CDR1 is MNHEY and CDR2 is SMNVEV (reference sequence). The CDR3 nucleotides are TGTGCCAGCAGTTTTACACATAATCAGCCCCAGCATTTT. Translated: CASSFTHNQPQHF.

V and J are TRBV10-3 and TRBJ2-1, with 7 bases that match TRBD2. CDR1 is ENHRY and CDR2 is SYGVKD in the germline V gene. Unmatched junction bases numbered 5, after V lost 8 bases and J lost 4 bases. The CDR3 runs 13 residues. The CDR3 is CAIDEGGYNEQFF. DNA for the CDR3: TGTGCCATCGACGAGGGAGGGTACAATGAGCAGTTCTTC.

This chain connects TRBV28 to TRBJ1-1; tentative D call: TRBD1 (5 bases). CDR3 length equals 15 residues. CDR1 MDHEN and CDR2 SYDVKM come from the germline V gene. The V and J ends lost 1 base and 6 bases respectively, with 15 bases between them. The CDR3 region is CASSLLMGGSAEAFF. CDR3 DNA: TGTGCCAGCAGTTTATTAATGGGGGGTTCAGCTGAAGCTTTCTTT.

This rearrangement joins TRBV18 to TRBJ2-5; tentatively, D is TRBD1 (6 bases). The CDR3 is 14 residues long. CDR1 is KGHSH, CDR2 LQKENI, per germline. V lost 6 bases and J 3 bases, leaving 14 bases between the germline ends. As DNA, the CDR3 is TGTGCCAGCTCCCCCGAATCAGGGGAAGAGACCCAGTACTTC. It yields the protein CASSPESGEETQYF. Full variable domain (missing parts from reference TRBV18 and TRBJ2-5): NAGVMQNPRHLVRRRGQEARLRCSPMKGHSHVYWYRQLPEEGLKFMVYLQKENIIDESGMPKERFSAEFPKEGPSILRIQQVVRGDSAAYFCASSPESGEETQYFGPGTRLLVL.

V usage is TRBV5-4 and J usage is TRBJ2-2; the D gene is possibly TRBD1 (6 bases). Trimming pared 4 bases from V and 2 bases from J, leaving 12 bases between. Germline V lookup: CDR1 SGHNT, CDR2 YYREEE (reference sequence). CDR3 length: 15 amino acids. The CDR3 sequence: CASSPQGANTGELFF. CDR3 coding DNA: TGTGCCAGCAGCCCACAGGGAGCTAACACCGGGGAGCTGTTTTTT. The full variable domain, its missing parts supplied by reference TRBV5-4 and TRBJ2-2, is ETGVTQSPTHLIKTRGQQVTLRCSSQSGHNTVSWYQQALGQGPQFIFQYYREEENGRGNFPPRFSGLQFPNYSSELNVNALELDDSALYLCASSPQGANTGELFFGEGSRLTVL.

J is TRBJ1-5 and V is TRBV21-1; TRBD1 is the table's D call, not checked against the DNA. TRBV21-1 is designated a pseudogene. CDR3 length: 12 residues. The CDR3 here is CASSKAGEPQHF. In nucleotides, the CDR3 is TGTGCCAGCAGCAAAGCAGGGGAGCCCCAGCATTTT.

This chain joins TRBV19 and TRBJ2-3; tentatively, D is TRBD1 (6 bases). The CDR3 is made up of 14 amino acids. The germline V gene has CDR1 LNHDA and CDR2 SQIVND (reference sequence). V was shortened by 5 bases and J by 1 base, with 10 bases between the two germline ends. CDR3: CASSSRQGTDTQYF. In DNA form, the CDR3 reads TGTGCCAGTAGTTCCCGACAGGGCACAGATACGCAGTATTTT.

This rearrangement joins TRBV7-9 to TRBJ1-1; TRBD1 is a possible D gene (5 bases). CDR1 and CDR2 (germline): SEHNR, FQNEAQ (reference sequence). This CDR3 has 15 amino acids. V was pared by 3 bases and J by 1 base, with 12 bases between. Here the CDR3 reads CASSFKSQENTEAFF. The DNA for the CDR3 is TGTGCCAGCAGCTTTAAATCACAGGAGAACACTGAAGCTTTCTTT.

This clone was observed a few times. The germline gene is not matched at one end of the junction; a read error may be the cause. This sequence joins TRBV7-9 and TRBJ2-7; D is unclear. The CDR3 spans 12 residues. Germline V gives CDR1 SEHNR, CDR2 FQNEAQ (reference sequence). The CDR3 nucleotides read TGTTCCAGCAGCTTAGGCGGCTACGAGCAGTACTTC. As protein: CSSSLGGYEQYF.

The V and J genes are TRBV6-6 and TRBJ1-1, with D possibly TRBD1 on 5 matching bases. The V and J ends lost 9 bases and 2 bases respectively, with 16 bases between them. This CDR3 region has 14 residues. Germline CDR1 MNHNY, CDR2 SVGAGI (reference sequence). CDR3 region: CASGGRGRNTEAFF. The DNA for the CDR3 is TGTGCCAGTGGGGGACGGGGGAGAAACACTGAAGCTTTCTTT.

The chain joins TRBV6-1 to TRBJ2-5; 9 bases map to TRBD1. CDR1 is MNHNS and CDR2 is SASEGT in the germline V gene. This CDR3 is 14 amino acids long. Germline trimming cut 3 bases from V and 5 bases from J; bases unmatched to any gene: 4. CDR3 amino acids: CASSDGTGKETQYF. CDR3 in DNA: TGTGCCAGCAGTGATGGGACAGGGAAGGAGACCCAGTACTTC.

On this clone itself: An end of the junction differs from the germline gene, which may be a read error. The same CDR3 arises from other DNA sequences in this sample as well. The rearrangement joins TRBV5-1 to TRBJ1-2; tentatively, D is TRBD1 (6 bases). There are 13 residues in the CDR3. Germline V gene lookup returns CDR1 SGHRS and CDR2 YFSETQ. This CDR3 is CASRAGTLYGYTF. In DNA form, the CDR3 reads TGCGCCAGCAGAGCCGGGACACTCTATGGATACACCTTC.

This clone has just one count. The chain joins TRBV29-1 to TRBJ1-1; D not resolved. The CDR3 covers 12 residues. CDR1 and CDR2 (germline): SQVTM, ANQGSEA. Trimming left V 3 bases short and J 4 bases short, with 9 bases between. CDR3 in amino acids: CSVERGPTEAFF. As DNA, the CDR3 is TGCAGCGTTGAGCGGGGTCCCACTGAAGCTTTCTTT. Based on the CDR3 plus reference TRBV29-1 and TRBJ1-1, the full variable domain is SAVISQKPSRDICQRGTSLTIQCQVDSQVTMMFWYRQQPGQSLTLIATANQGSEATYESGFVIDKFPISRPNLTFSTLTVSNMSPEDSSIYLCSVERGPTEAFFGQGTRLTVV.

The rearrangement uses TRBV7-2 and TRBJ2-5; 14 bases align to TRBD2. Germline V gene data show CDR1 as SGHTA and CDR2 as FQGNSA. The CDR3 spans 17 residues. V dropped 2 bases and J dropped 7; count of bases not matched to a gene: 9. CDR3 sequence reads: CASSLQGLAGDHGTQYF. As DNA, the CDR3 is TGTGCCAGCAGCTTACAGGGACTAGCGGGGGACCATGGGACCCAGTACTTC.

The chain links TRBV2 to TRBJ2-5; TRBD1 aligns across 11 bases. Germline CDR1 is SNHLY and CDR2 is FYNNEI. Trimming cost V 3 bases and J 0 bases; bases outside gene matches: 0. This CDR3 contains 15 residues. CDR3 sequence: CASSEGQGDQETQYF. DNA of the CDR3: TGTGCCAGCAGTGAGGGACAGGGGGACCAAGAGACCCAGTACTTC.

This sequence joins TRBV18 and TRBJ1-2; 9 positions match TRBD1. V lost 3 bases, J lost 8 bases, and 7 bases stayed unmatched. The V gene's germline CDR1 is KGHSH and CDR2 LQKENI. CDR3 length: 14 residues. The CDR3 DNA reads as TGTGCCAGCTCACCTATCACAGGGGGCTGGGGCTACACCTTC. Translating gives CASSPITGGWGYTF.

This chain joins TRBV6-6 and TRBJ1-1; 10 nucleotides match TRBD1. The germline gives CDR1 MNHNY, CDR2 SVGAGI (reference sequence). Trimming removed 5 bases from V and 0 bases from J; junction bases left unmatched: 3. This CDR3 is 15 amino acids long. CDR3 amino acids: CASSRTGGLNTEAFF. CDR3 DNA sequence: TGTGCCAGCAGTAGGACAGGGGGATTGAACACTGAAGCTTTCTTT.

This clone has a handful of counts. The chain links TRBV27 to TRBJ1-5, with D perhaps TRBD1 (6 bases). CDR3 length: 12 amino acids. CDR1 and CDR2 (germline): MNHEY, SMNVEV (reference sequence). Trimming pared 10 bases from V and 6 bases from J, leaving 13 bases between. CDR3 bases: TGTGCCACCGAGGGGGGGGCTCAGCCCCAGCATTTT. This sequence encodes CATEGGAQPQHF.